The next 23 T cell receptor beta chains were all read from a single sample in a study of shared clonotypes between healthy human individuals. Produced via immunoSEQ multiplex PCR; TCRdb's table is partial and in-frame only. The sample holds some 2,000,000 clones; nearly 97% are singletons and the top ten take 0.1% to 0.15%. Sequencing was done on a sample of naive CD4+ T cells sorted from blood. The sample's subset: CD45RA+ positively selected. The receptors stem from a man younger than 35 in good health.

This clone has just a few counts. CDR3 in DNA: TGCGCCAGCAGCCAAGACGCATCCGGGTTGAGTGAGACCCAGTACTTC. Its protein product is CASSQDASGLSETQYF. The genes are TRBV4-1 and TRBJ2-5, with D uncertain. Trimming took off 0 bases at V and 5 bases at J, with 16 bases between the two ends. This CDR3 region has 16 residues. Germline CDR1 MGHRA, CDR2 YSYEKL.

Regarding this clone: This specimen includes other DNA sequences encoding the same CDR3. V is TRBV5-1 and J is TRBJ2-7; no definite D call. The CDR3 runs 14 residues. Deletions cut 0 bases from V and 3 bases from J, with 10 bases between. The germline V gene encodes CDR1 SGHRS and CDR2 YFSETQ. The CDR3 spells CASSLAPGYYEQYF. The CDR3 region has the DNA TGCGCCAGCAGCTTGGCCCCGGGCTACTACGAGCAGTACTTC. The whole variable domain, filled in from reference TRBV5-1 and TRBJ2-7, reads KAGVTQTPRYLIKTRGQQVTLSCSPISGHRSVSWYQQTPGQGLQFLFEYFSETQRNKGNFPGRFSGRQFSNSRSEMNVSTLELGDSALYLCASSLAPGYYEQYFGPGTRLTVT.

Comment on this clone: Additional DNA sequences in this sample encode the identical CDR3. The rearrangement uses TRBV7-2 and TRBJ2-7; D is possibly TRBD2 (6 bases). Trimming pared 0 bases from V and 1 base from J, leaving 10 bases between. The CDR3 sequence is 15 residues long. Per the germline V gene, CDR1 is SGHTA and CDR2 is FQGNSA. The CDR3 bases are TGTGCCAGCAGCTTAGCCGGGACTGGATCCTACGAGCAGTACTTC. Protein product: CASSLAGTGSYEQYF.

The genes are TRBV6-1 and TRBJ1-4; 9 nucleotides match TRBD1. Germline CDR1 is MNHNS and CDR2 is SASEGT. V shed 7 bases, J shed 5 bases, and the junction held 5 bases outside the gene matches. CDR3 length: 14 amino acids. The CDR3 DNA reads as TGTGCCAGCACCATGACAGGGGGGAATGAAAAACTGTTTTTT. This codes for CASTMTGGNEKLFF.

V is TRBV28 and J is TRBJ2-7, with TRBD1 matching 7 bases. The V segment lost 7 bases and the J segment 6 bases; nucleotides outside the gene matches: 9. The CDR3 loop spans 13 amino acids. Germline V gene data show CDR1 as MDHEN and CDR2 as SYDVKM. The CDR3 protein is CASKVTGVSEQYF. CDR3 DNA: TGTGCCAGCAAGGTAACAGGGGTAAGCGAGCAGTACTTC.

Remarks on this clone: Different DNA sequences within this sample yield the same CDR3. The chain recombines TRBV6-5 with TRBJ1-2, with D uncertain. The V end was cut by 0 bases, the J end by 0 bases, with 5 bases between. CDR1 and CDR2 (germline): MNHEY, SVGAGI. The CDR3 covers 14 residues. The CDR3 here is CASSYSNTNYGYTF. The CDR3 bases are TGTGCCAGCAGTTACTCGAACACTAACTATGGCTACACCTTC.

The chain joins TRBV5-1 to TRBJ2-7; no definite D call. The V gene lost 0 bases and the J gene lost 3 bases, with 10 bases spanning the gap. In germline, CDR1 is SGHRS, CDR2 YFSETQ. CDR3 length equals 14 residues. Written as DNA, the CDR3 is TGCGCCAGCAGCTTGGACAGCCACGTCTACGAGCAGTACTTC. Its protein is CASSLDSHVYEQYF.

The chain employs TRBV11-3 and TRBJ2-2; D may be TRBD1 or TRBD2 (5 bases each). Trimming shortened V by 4 bases and J by 4 bases, and 7 bases separated the two germline ends. Germline V gives CDR1 SGHNT, CDR2 YENEEA. This CDR3 is 13 amino acids long. Here the CDR3 reads CASSSGPTGELFF. DNA of the CDR3: TGTGCCAGCAGCTCGGGACCCACCGGGGAGCTGTTTTTT.

The rearrangement links TRBV30 to TRBJ1-2; D is unresolved. V lost 5 bases and J lost 5, with 9 bases in between. This CDR3 is built from 11 residues. The germline CDR1 and CDR2 sequences are GTSNPN and SVGIG (reference sequence). The CDR3 spells CAWPNGYGYTF. DNA for the CDR3: TGTGCCTGGCCCAACGGGTATGGCTACACCTTC. Looking up the rest from reference TRBV30 and TRBJ1-2 gives the full variable domain: SQTIHQWPATLVQPVGSPLSLECTVEGTSNPNLYWYRQAAGRGLQLLFYSVGIGQISSEVPQNLSASRPQDRQFILSSKKLLLSDSGFYLCAWPNGYGYTFGSGTRLTVV.

With regard to this clone: Other DNA sequences of this sample code for an identical CDR3. The chain is built from TRBV10-1 and TRBJ2-5; possible D gene TRBD1, 5 bases. V was shortened by 2 bases and J by 5 bases, with 15 bases between the two germline ends. This CDR3 is 15 amino acids long. CDR1 and CDR2 (germline): WNHNN, SYGVQD (reference sequence). CDR3 protein: CASSEGVAGQETQYF. The CDR3 DNA reads TGCGCCAGCAGTGAGGGGGTGGCAGGGCAGGAGACCCAGTACTTC.

This clone was seen once. This sequence joins TRBV5-1 and TRBJ1-2; 9 positions agree with TRBD1. Per the germline V gene, CDR1 is SGHRS and CDR2 is YFSETQ. The CDR3 contains 14 residues. After removal of 4 bases from V and 8 bases from J, the junction contained 9 bases not matched to a gene. The CDR3 spells CASSPGDRVDGYTF. The CDR3 DNA follows: TGCGCCAGCAGCCCGGGGGACAGGGTGGACGGCTACACCTTC. Together with reference TRBV5-1 and TRBJ1-2, the CDR3 gives the full variable domain: KAGVTQTPRYLIKTRGQQVTLSCSPISGHRSVSWYQQTPGQGLQFLFEYFSETQRNKGNFPGRFSGRQFSNSRSEMNVSTLELGDSALYLCASSPGDRVDGYTFGSGTRLTVV.

A word on this clone: Other DNA sequences in the sample encode the same CDR3. The J gene is TRBJ1-1, the V gene TRBV30; D is undetermined. The CDR3 is 11 amino acids. Deletions cut 5 bases from V and 0 bases from J, with 4 bases between. Per the germline V gene, CDR1 is GTSNPN and CDR2 is SVGIG (reference sequence). CDR3 loop: CAWSMNTEAFF. CDR3 nucleotides: TGTGCCTGGTCGATGAACACTGAAGCTTTCTTT.

The V and J genes are TRBV6-6 and TRBJ1-2; 8 positions agree with TRBD1. The CDR3 is 14 amino acids. Germline CDR1 and CDR2: MNHNY and SVGAGI (reference sequence). V gave up 8 bases and J gave up 8 bases; unmatched junction bases: 13. This CDR3 is CASLVGQVNGGYTF. CDR3 bases: TGTGCCAGCCTTGTGGGACAGGTTAATGGAGGCTACACCTTC.

The genes are TRBV7-8 and TRBJ2-5, with D tentatively TRBD2 (5 bases). Germline V gene sequence: CDR1 SGHVS, CDR2 FQNEAQ. Trimming removed 5 bases at V and 11 bases at J, with 21 bases between. There are 14 residues in the CDR3. Written as DNA, the CDR3 is TGTGCCAGCAGCCCCTTTGTTACCCTGGAGGCTCAGTACTTC. This encodes CASSPFVTLEAQYF.

The chain is built from TRBV28 and TRBJ1-1; D call uncertain. Germline lookup yields CDR1 MDHEN and CDR2 SYDVKM. The CDR3 contains 15 residues. Trimming took 8 bases from V and 1 from J, leaving 17 bases between them. The CDR3 bases are TGTGCCAGCTCAAGACCGAGAAACACGAACACTGAAGCTTTCTTT. It is translated as CASSRPRNTNTEAFF.

This clone was seen a few times. The CDR3 loop reads CASRAGQSGSPLHF. The CDR3 region has the DNA TGTGCCAGCAGAGCGGGACAGTCAGGTTCACCCCTCCACTTT. This rearrangement joins TRBV5-4 to TRBJ1-6; TRBD1 agrees at 7 bases. The V and J ends lost 5 bases and 9 bases, in that order; junction bases with no gene match: 8. The length of the CDR3 is 14 residues. The V gene's germline CDR1 is SGHNT and CDR2 YYREEE (reference sequence).

This chain uses TRBV18 with TRBJ1-3; D uncertain. V was pared by 2 bases and J by 8 bases, with 16 bases between. Germline CDR1 KGHSH, CDR2 LQKENI. The CDR3 covers 15 residues. The CDR3 DNA follows: TGTGCCAGCTCACCAACAGACACCGAGTCCCACACCATATATTTT. Protein sequence: CASSPTDTESHTIYF.

The chain links TRBV7-3 to TRBJ1-6; D not certain. V lost 0 bases, J lost 5 bases, and 5 bases lay in between. The length of the CDR3 is 14 residues. CDR1 is SGHTA and CDR2 is FQGTGA in the germline V gene. Here the CDR3 DNA reads TGTGCCAGCAGCTTAACTACAGATAATTCACCCCTCCACTTT. It is translated as CASSLTTDNSPLHF.

The table lists this clone with a count of one. At one end, the junction sequence differs from germline, possibly due to a read error. The chain is built from TRBV6-5 and TRBJ1-1; possible D gene TRBD1, 6 bases. The germline gives CDR1 MNHEY, CDR2 SVGAGI. There are 13 residues in the CDR3. CDR3 residues: CASRKRGNTETFF. CDR3 nucleotides: TGTGCCAGCAGAAAGAGGGGGAACACTGAAACTTTCTTT.

The V gene is TRBV21-1, the J gene TRBJ1-2; TRBD1 is the table's D call and was not checked against the DNA. TRBV21-1 is a recognized pseudogene. This CDR3 spans 13 amino acids. This CDR3 reads CASTGRGGDGYTF. CDR3 bases: TGTGCCAGCACCGGACGAGGGGGCGATGGCTACACCTTC.

The chain couples TRBV7-2 to TRBJ2-7; 9 bases align to TRBD2. The germline V gene encodes CDR1 SGHTA and CDR2 FQGNSA. V trimming: 5 bases; J trimming: 7 bases; junction bases outside the gene matches: 9. The CDR3 runs to 14 residues. DNA for the CDR3: TGTGCCAGCAGCCCTAGCGGGGCAAGGGTGGAGCAGTACTTC. It is translated as CASSPSGARVEQYF.

CDR3 loop: CASSKRTSVDEQYF. CDR3 DNA sequence: TGTGCCAGCAGCAAACGGACTAGCGTAGACGAGCAGTACTTC. V usage is TRBV11-2 and J usage is TRBJ2-7; TRBD2 aligns across 9 bases. The CDR3 runs to 14 residues. Per germline, CDR1 SGHAT and CDR2 FQNNGV. V trimming: 5 bases; J trimming: 5 bases; junction bases outside the gene matches: 7.

The rearrangement uses TRBV19 and TRBJ1-1; D is uncertain. Germline V gene lookup returns CDR1 LNHDA and CDR2 SQIVND (reference sequence). Trimming removed 6 bases from V and 0 bases from J, with 11 bases in between. The CDR3 contains 14 residues. CDR3 loop: CASRTDGVNTEAFF. In DNA, the CDR3 is TGTGCCAGTAGAACGGACGGAGTGAACACTGAAGCTTTCTTT.